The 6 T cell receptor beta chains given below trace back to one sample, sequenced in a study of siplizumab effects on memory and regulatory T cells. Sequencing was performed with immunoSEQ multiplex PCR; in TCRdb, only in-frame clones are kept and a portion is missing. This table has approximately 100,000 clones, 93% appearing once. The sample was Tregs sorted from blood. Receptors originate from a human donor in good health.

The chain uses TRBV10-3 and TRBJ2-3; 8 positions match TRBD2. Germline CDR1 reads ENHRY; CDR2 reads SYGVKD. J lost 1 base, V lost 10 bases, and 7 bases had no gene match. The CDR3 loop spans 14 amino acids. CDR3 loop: CASGPAGGTDTQYF. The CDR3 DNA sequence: TGTGCCAGTGGCCCAGCGGGGGGCACAGATACGCAGTATTTT.

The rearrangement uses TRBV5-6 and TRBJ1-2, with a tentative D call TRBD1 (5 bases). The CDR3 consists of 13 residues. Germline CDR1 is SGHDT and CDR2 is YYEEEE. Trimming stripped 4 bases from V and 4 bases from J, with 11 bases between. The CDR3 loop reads CASSRDGTYGYTF. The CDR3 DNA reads TGTGCCAGCAGCCGGGACGGTACCTATGGCTACACCTTC.

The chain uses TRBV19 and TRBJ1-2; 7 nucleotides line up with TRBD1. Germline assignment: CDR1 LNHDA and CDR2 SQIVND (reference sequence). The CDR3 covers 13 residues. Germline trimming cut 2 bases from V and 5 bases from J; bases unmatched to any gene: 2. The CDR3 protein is CASSIQGVYGYTF. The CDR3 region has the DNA TGTGCCAGTAGTATACAGGGGGTATATGGCTACACCTTC.

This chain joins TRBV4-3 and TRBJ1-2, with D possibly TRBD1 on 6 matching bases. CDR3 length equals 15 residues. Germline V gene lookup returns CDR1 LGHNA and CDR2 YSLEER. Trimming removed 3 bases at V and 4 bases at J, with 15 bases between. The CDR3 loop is CASSQMGGPSYGYTF. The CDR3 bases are TGCGCCAGCAGCCAGATGGGGGGCCCTAGCTATGGCTACACCTTC.

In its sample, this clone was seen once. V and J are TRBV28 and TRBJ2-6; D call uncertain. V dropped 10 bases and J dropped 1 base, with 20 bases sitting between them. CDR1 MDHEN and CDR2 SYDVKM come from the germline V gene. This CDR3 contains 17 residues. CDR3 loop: CATHSVINRSGANVLTF. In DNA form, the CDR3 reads TGTGCCACCCATTCGGTAATTAACCGGTCTGGGGCCAACGTCCTGACTTTC.

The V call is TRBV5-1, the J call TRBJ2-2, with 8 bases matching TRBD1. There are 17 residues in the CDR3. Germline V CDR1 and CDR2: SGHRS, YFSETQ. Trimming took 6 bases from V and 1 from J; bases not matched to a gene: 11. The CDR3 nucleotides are TGCGCCAGCATGGACAGGGCCAGCCCGTGGAACACCGGGGAGCTGTTTTTT. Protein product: CASMDRASPWNTGELFF.